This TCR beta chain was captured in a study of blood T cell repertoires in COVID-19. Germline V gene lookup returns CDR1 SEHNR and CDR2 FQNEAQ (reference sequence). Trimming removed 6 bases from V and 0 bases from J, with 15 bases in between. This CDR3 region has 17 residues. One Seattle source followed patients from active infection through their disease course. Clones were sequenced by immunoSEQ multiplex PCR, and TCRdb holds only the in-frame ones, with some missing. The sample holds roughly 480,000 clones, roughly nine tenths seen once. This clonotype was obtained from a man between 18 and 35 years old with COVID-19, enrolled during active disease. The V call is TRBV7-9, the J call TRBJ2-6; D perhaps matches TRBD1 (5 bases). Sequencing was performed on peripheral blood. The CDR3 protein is CASSQAGSSSGANVLTF. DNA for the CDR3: TGTGCCAGCAGTCAAGCAGGGTCTAGCTCTGGGGCCAACGTCCTGACTTTC.